The clone carrying this TCR beta chain was seen a single time. No antigen is known for it. A CD45RO/CCR7/CD25/CD127/CD95/CD27 panel sorted naive, central memory, regulatory and stem cell-like memory CD4+ cells. CDR3 length: 14 residues. With 6 bases removed from V and 0 bases from J, the gap between germline ends came to 11 bases. In germline, CDR1 is GTSNPN, CDR2 SVGIG (reference sequence). The data belong to a study of beta chain features in type 1 diabetes. Study-level information: Researchers looked at around 100 million sorted cells across all samples.

Findings and limits, study-wide: The study found that naive, central memory and Treg TCRB repertoires appeared more similar in patients than in healthy donors. TCRB CDR3s from Type 1 diabetes patients were moderately but significantly shorter in all four CD4+ subsets.

cDNA synthesis used the whole RNA isolate, giving expressed TCRB sequences. Clones were sequenced by immunoSEQ multiplex PCR, and TCRdb holds only the in-frame ones, with some missing. The sample holds approximately 14,000 clones, 55% to 70% seen once. Sequencing was performed on stem cell memory CD4+ T cells from blood. The source is a woman under 30 with type 1 diabetes. J is TRBJ1-4 and V is TRBV30; perhaps TRBD1 as D (5 bases). CDR3 DNA: TGTGCCTGCGAAGACAGCTCAACTAATGAAAAACTGTTTTTT. Its translation is CACEDSSTNEKLFF.